The T cell receptor beta chain described here comes from a study of T cells in localized non-small cell lung cancer. This clone showed up just once. The antigen is undetermined. Study-wide findings and caveats: Exceeding tumor, uninvolved adjacent lung had the highest T cell clonality. The study linked higher blood T cell density to longer overall survival.

The V and J ends lost 7 bases and 6 bases, in that order; junction bases with no gene match: 14. This CDR3 has 15 residues. The V gene's germline CDR1 is SGHVS and CDR2 FQNEAQ. Sequencing was performed with immunoSEQ multiplex PCR; in TCRdb, only in-frame clones are kept and a portion is missing. The top ten clones hold approximately 2.8% of a sample with 86,000 or so clones, around four fifths of them seen once. Sequencing was performed on peripheral blood, taken before any cancer treatment. The TCR originated in a man aged 40 to 70 with stage I lung adenocarcinoma. V usage is TRBV7-8 and J usage is TRBJ2-7; 8 nucleotides line up with TRBD2. The CDR3 nucleotides are TGTGCCAGCACCCCTATCGGGGGGGCGCCCGCCGAGCAGTACTTC. Translation gives CASTPIGGAPAEQYF.